A selection of T cell receptor beta chains follows, all from one sample in a study of cytomegalovirus exposure and HLA in healthy donors. TCRdb's copy holds only in-frame clones and misses some; the assay was immunoSEQ multiplex PCR. The sample contains some 140,000 clones, 79% of which appear only once. The specimen sequenced was PBMCs. The source is a man in his forties in good health and CMV-seropositive. Both conserved end residues are part of each CDR3. Fields, in order: V gene, J gene, clone size, D gene, CDR3 DNA, CDR3 protein. D genes are given only for firm matches. For some rows the clone size is stated as once, few or many, or as a class when expanded; others skip it.

TRBV25-1	TRBJ2-1	few	-	TGTGCCAGCAGTGAATTCAACAAGAATGAGCAGTTCTTC	CASSEFNKNEQFF
TRBV13	TRBJ1-1	-	TRBD1	TGTGCCAGCCGGGACAGGAGAAACACTGAAGCTTTCTTT	CASRDRRNTEAFF
TRBV6-1	TRBJ2-7	-	TRBD2	TGTGCCAGCAGTGAAGGAATAGCGGGAGTGGCCTACGAGCAGTACTTC	CASSEGIAGVAYEQYF
TRBV7-6	TRBJ1-2	few	TRBD1	TGTGCCAGCAGCCCCACCCCGGGACAGGCGAATATCTATGGCTACACCTTC	CASSPTPGQANIYGYTF
TRBV4-1	TRBJ2-3	-	-	TGCGCCAGCAGCCATCCGGCCGCGGCCCGGAGTACGCAGTATTTT	CASSHPAAARSTQYF
TRBV25-1	TRBJ2-1	-	TRBD2	TGTGCCAGCAGCCGAAGCGGGGCGAACGACGGTGAGCAGTTCTTC	CASSRSGANDGEQFF
TRBV5-4	TRBJ1-4	-	TRBD1	TGTGCCAGCAGCTTAAAAGGTGGCGGCGCAACAGGGGTGGGTGAAAAACTGTTTTTT	CASSLKGGGATGVGEKLFF
TRBV15	TRBJ2-7	once	TRBD1	TGTGCCACCAGCAGTTCTCCGACAGGGCCCACCTACGAGCAGTACTTC	CATSSSPTGPTYEQYF
TRBV5-4	TRBJ2-7	-	TRBD2	TGTGCCAGCAGAGAGGGACTAGCGGAAACCTACGAGCAGTACTTC	CASREGLAETYEQYF
TRBV6-6	TRBJ2-7	-	-	TGTGCCAGCAGTTACTCGCGCCAGGGCCTGAGCGAGCAGTACTTC	CASSYSRQGLSEQYF
TRBV5-4	TRBJ1-1	-	TRBD1	TGTGCCAGCAGGTTGACAGGGGGTTCCACTGAAGCTTTCTTT	CASRLTGGSTEAFF
TRBV5-4	TRBJ2-7	-	-	TGTGCCAGCAGCTTGTTAAACTACGAGCAGTACTTC	CASSLLNYEQYF
TRBV12-2	TRBJ2-7	-	-	TGTGCAAGTCGCTTAGCGTTTACAGGGGGGTACGAGCAGTACTTC	CASRLAFTGGYEQYF
TRBV4-1	TRBJ1-6	-	-	TGCGCCAGCAGCCAAGACGCAACAGGAGAAAGGGGGTCACCCCTCCACTTT	CASSQDATGERGSPLHF
TRBV27	TRBJ2-6	-	-	TGTGCCAGCAGTTTTTTGGACAGACCCCCCCTAATCTCTGGGGCCAACGTCCTGACTTTC	CASSFLDRPPLISGANVLTF
TRBV18	TRBJ1-3	few	TRBD1	TGTGCCAGCTCCCCCGGGACAGGCTCTGGAAACACCATATATTTT	CASSPGTGSGNTIYF
TRBV7-9	TRBJ2-5	-	TRBD1	TGTGCCAGCAGAACACCCAGGGGGACAAATAACCAAGAGACCCAGTACTTC	CASRTPRGTNNQETQYF
TRBV6-5	TRBJ1-5	-	TRBD1	TGTGCCAGCAGTTACTCCAGGCGGACAGGGGCCCAGCATTTT	CASSYSRRTGAQHF
TRBV9	TRBJ1-1	-	-	TGTGCCAGCAGCGTAGCTAACACTGAAGCTTTCTTT	CASSVANTEAFF
TRBV10-2	TRBJ1-1	-	-	TGCGCCAGCAGTGATATTGCGCGGAACACTGAAGCTTTCTTT	CASSDIARNTEAFF
TRBV5-1	TRBJ1-1	once	TRBD1	TGCGCCAGCAGCCCGGACAGGCCGTTGAACACTGAAGCTTTCTTT	CASSPDRPLNTEAFF
TRBV28	TRBJ2-5	-	TRBD2	TGTGCCAGCAGTTTATTAGGTGTAGGAGCGGGAGGGCTCGAAGAGACCCAGTACTTC	CASSLLGVGAGGLEETQYF
TRBV19	TRBJ1-2	-	-	TGTGCCAGTAGGAGGAGAGGCGGGGAAAGCGGCTACACCTTC	CASRRRGGESGYTF
TRBV5-1	TRBJ2-3	-	TRBD2	TGCGCCAGCAGTGCCACTCCGGGACTAGCGGCAGATACGCAGTATTTT	CASSATPGLAADTQYF
TRBV6-1	TRBJ2-1	-	TRBD2	TGTGCCAGCAGTGAACTGACTAGCGGGAGTCACAATGAGCAGTTCTTC	CASSELTSGSHNEQFF
TRBV5-1	TRBJ2-7	-	TRBD1	TGCGCCAGCAGCTGGTATGCACAGGGGGCGAACGAGCAGTACTTC	CASSWYAQGANEQYF
TRBV30	TRBJ1-2	-	-	TGTGCCACGCACCAACTCGACTCTGGCTACACCTTC	CATHQLDSGYTF
TRBV29-1	TRBJ2-7	-	TRBD2	TGCAGCGTTGAAGTCGGCCGGGAGGGCCACGAGCAGTACTTC	CSVEVGREGHEQYF
TRBV5-1	TRBJ2-3	once	TRBD2	TGCGCCAGCAGAAGGGCCAGCGGGAGTGATACGCAGTATTTT	CASRRASGSDTQYF
TRBV27	TRBJ2-6	once	-	TGTGCCAGCAGTTACGGAGGGCGGCCCGGGGCCAACGTCCTGACTTTC	CASSYGGRPGANVLTF
TRBV27	TRBJ2-1	-	-	TGTGCCAGCAGTTTAGAAGGCTCAGGTAATGAGCAGTTCTTC	CASSLEGSGNEQFF
TRBV30	TRBJ2-3	once	TRBD1	TGTGCCTGGTCCCGGGACAGGGGCACAGATACGCAGTATTTT	CAWSRDRGTDTQYF
TRBV6-5	TRBJ1-2	once	TRBD1	TGTGCCAGCAGTTACTTCGGGACAGGGGGCAATGGCTACACCTTC	CASSYFGTGGNGYTF
TRBV5-4	TRBJ2-2	-	TRBD2	TGTGCCAGCAGGGGTACTAGCGGTCTAAATACCAACACCGGGGAGCTGTTTTTT	CASRGTSGLNTNTGELFF
TRBV2	TRBJ2-7	-	-	TGTGCCGCCTCGACAGTTTCCTACGAGCAGTACTTC	CAASTVSYEQYF
TRBV5-1	TRBJ1-2	-	-	TGCGCCAGCAGCTTGGCCGGTTACTATGGCTACACCTTC	CASSLAGYYGYTF
TRBV27	TRBJ2-1	few	-	TGTGCCAGCCAGTTCGGGGGTCTGGCCTACAATGAGCAGTTCTTC	CASQFGGLAYNEQFF
TRBV7-2	TRBJ1-2	-	TRBD1	TGTGCCAGCAGCTTCCGGACAGGGGACTATGGCTACACCTTC	CASSFRTGDYGYTF
TRBV19	TRBJ1-5	-	-	TGTGCCAGTAGTATAGATAATAGCAATCAGCCCCAGCATTTT	CASSIDNSNQPQHF
TRBV28	TRBJ1-6	-	-	TGTGCCAGCCTCCCAGCAGGAGGAGATTCACCCCTCCACTTT	CASLPAGGDSPLHF
TRBV7-9	TRBJ1-1	-	-	TGTGCCAGCAGCCCGGGTAGGGTTGGGGCGAACACTGAAGCTTTCTTT	CASSPGRVGANTEAFF
TRBV6-1	TRBJ1-5	-	-	TGTGCCAGCAGTGAAGAAGTGATTCGGAATCAGCCCCAGCATTTT	CASSEEVIRNQPQHF
TRBV7-9	TRBJ2-3	-	TRBD2	TGTTCCAGCAGCTCCGGGACTAGCCCCGTGCATTTT	CSSSSGTSPVHF
TRBV2	TRBJ1-5	-	-	TGTGCCAGCAGACCCCGGGACTTCAATCAGCCCCAGCATTTT	CASRPRDFNQPQHF
TRBV13	TRBJ2-7	-	TRBD2	TGTGCCAGCAGAATGTGGGGGAGCGGGGACGAGCAGTACTTC	CASRMWGSGDEQYF
TRBV4-1	TRBJ2-1	once	-	TGCGCCAGCAGCCAAGATCTTTGGAGGGCTCACCTCTCTAGGGGCAATGAGCAGTTCTTC	CASSQDLWRAHLSRGNEQFF
TRBV10-3	TRBJ2-7	-	-	TGTGCCACCCAGAGCGGAGACGAGCAGTACTTC	CATQSGDEQYF
TRBV19	TRBJ2-2	-	-	TGTGCCACCAAAGGGGGGGCGGGAACCGGGGAGCTGTTTTTT	CATKGGAGTGELFF
TRBV19	TRBJ2-7	-	TRBD2	TGTGCCAGTAGCCTAACTAGCGGAGTCTACGAGCAGTACTTC	CASSLTSGVYEQYF
TRBV5-6	TRBJ1-5	few	TRBD1	TGTGCCAGCAGTCCGCAGGGGGCCCAGCCCCAGCATTTT	CASSPQGAQPQHF
TRBV27	TRBJ2-1	-	-	TGTGCCAGCAGCCGACGGGGGTACAATGAGCAGTTCTTC	CASSRRGYNEQFF
TRBV9	TRBJ1-1	-	TRBD1	TGTGCCAGCAGCCCACGACAGGGAATCATGAACACTGAAGCTTTCTTT	CASSPRQGIMNTEAFF
TRBV4-2	TRBJ1-2	-	TRBD1	TGTGCCAGCAGCTCCACTGGGGACAGCTTTGGTCGCTACACCTTC	CASSSTGDSFGRYTF
TRBV28	TRBJ2-5	-	-	TGTGCCAGCGCATTCTTTGCGGGGACGTGGGAGACCCAGTACTTC	CASAFFAGTWETQYF